The rows below give T cell receptor beta chains drawn from one sample of a study of blood T cell repertoires in COVID-19. The data were produced by immunoSEQ multiplex PCR, yet TCRdb's version contains in-frame clones alone and is incomplete. The sample holds about 170,000 clones, around 82% seen once. The sample comprised peripheral blood. Receptors were obtained from a man in his 70s with active or convalescent COVID-19. Each CDR3 is given with its conserved first and last residue. D genes are given only for firm matches. Clone size is given for some rows only: seen once, a few or many times, or a class if the clone is expanded.

cdr3_length	v_call	clone_size	j_call	d_call	cdr3_aa	cdr3_nt
13	TRBV18	NA	TRBJ2-1	TRBD2	CASLLAGVPGKFF	TGTGCCAGCTTACTAGCGGGAGTTCCTGGGAAGTTCTTC
16	TRBV7-8	NA	TRBJ1-5	TRBD1	CASSPNRGLGNQPQHF	TGTGCCAGCAGCCCCAACAGGGGGCTAGGCAATCAGCCCCAGCATTTT
15	TRBV5-1	NA	TRBJ1-1	TRBD1	CASSSGGTGFTEAFF	TGCGCCAGCAGCTCGGGTGGGACAGGGTTCACTGAAGCTTTCTTT
15	TRBV7-2	NA	TRBJ2-2	NA	CASSLAPVNTGELFF	TGTGCCAGCAGCTTAGCGCCAGTGAACACCGGGGAGCTGTTTTTT
16	TRBV28	NA	TRBJ2-7	TRBD2	CASSPSGEGSGHEQYF	TGTGCCAGCAGCCCCTCGGGGGAGGGTAGTGGCCACGAGCAGTACTTC
16	TRBV11-2	NA	TRBJ2-1	TRBD1	CASSFARGQKYNEQFF	TGTGCCAGCAGCTTCGCAAGGGGACAGAAATACAATGAGCAGTTCTTC
12	TRBV24-1	few	TRBJ1-1	NA	CATSRGNTEAFF	TGTGCCACCAGCAGGGGGAACACTGAAGCTTTCTTT
15	TRBV5-6	NA	TRBJ1-5	TRBD1	CASSNTDRAHQPQHF	TGTGCCAGCAGCAACACCGACAGGGCCCATCAGCCCCAGCATTTT
11	TRBV10-3	NA	TRBJ2-3	NA	CAISERDTQYF	TGTGCCATCAGTGAACGGGATACGCAGTATTTT
17	TRBV19	few	TRBJ1-5	TRBD1	CASSGQGATYSNQPQHF	TGTGCCAGTAGTGGACAGGGGGCAACATATAGCAATCAGCCCCAGCATTTT
13	TRBV4-3	NA	TRBJ1-2	NA	CASSQVESQGYTF	TGCGCCAGCAGCCAAGTCGAATCCCAGGGCTACACCTTC
15	TRBV4-1	NA	TRBJ1-1	NA	CASSQAPNRPEEAFF	TGCGCCAGCAGCCAAGCCCCAAATCGACCGGAGGAAGCTTTCTTT
12	TRBV2	NA	TRBJ2-7	NA	CASSPGAYEQYF	TGTGCCAGCAGCCCCGGTGCGTACGAGCAGTACTTC
17	TRBV18	NA	TRBJ2-3	NA	CASSPRDLTTSTDTQYF	TGTGCCAGCTCACCGAGGGATCTAACGACTAGCACAGATACGCAGTATTTT
16	TRBV7-2	once	TRBJ2-5	NA	CASSLAVGELQETQYF	TGTGCCAGCAGCTTAGCTGTGGGAGAACTACAAGAGACCCAGTACTTC
13	TRBV18	NA	TRBJ1-2	TRBD1	CASSPGQDYGYTF	TGTGCCAGCTCACCGGGACAGGACTATGGCTACACCTTC
14	TRBV6-5	NA	TRBJ2-5	NA	CASSYSTREETQYF	TGTGCCAGCAGTTACTCGACTAGGGAAGAGACCCAGTACTTC
14	TRBV9	NA	TRBJ2-2	NA	CASSPAGSTGELFF	TGTGCCAGCAGCCCTGCGGGAAGCACCGGGGAGCTGTTTTTT
14	TRBV29-1	once	TRBJ2-5	NA	CSVEDHRVGETQYF	TGCAGCGTTGAAGATCACAGGGTGGGGGAGACCCAGTACTTC
11	TRBV10-2	NA	TRBJ2-7	NA	CASSDSYEQYF	TGCGCCAGCAGTGATAGCTACGAGCAGTACTTC
18	TRBV11-2	NA	TRBJ2-1	TRBD2	CASSKERTSGREGNEQFF	TGTGCCAGCAGTAAGGAAAGGACTAGCGGGAGAGAAGGGAATGAGCAGTTCTTC
14	TRBV18	NA	TRBJ2-7	TRBD1	CASSWDRANYEQYF	TGTGCCAGCTCATGGGACAGGGCGAACTACGAGCAGTACTTC
16	TRBV28	NA	TRBJ1-5	NA	CASTLGGFLSNQPQHF	TGTGCCAGCACTCTCGGGGGGTTTTTAAGCAATCAGCCCCAGCATTTT
14	TRBV29-1	NA	TRBJ1-1	NA	CSVEGGLTNTEAFF	TGCAGCGTTGAAGGGGGACTGACTAACACTGAAGCTTTCTTT
13	TRBV11-2	NA	TRBJ2-7	NA	CASSSYRSYEQYF	TGTGCCAGCAGCTCGTACAGGAGCTACGAGCAGTACTTC
14	TRBV9	NA	TRBJ1-1	NA	CASSRDSTNTEAFF	TGTGCCAGCAGCCGAGACTCGACGAACACTGAAGCTTTCTTT
16	TRBV4-1	NA	TRBJ1-5	NA	CASSQEGGGSNQPQHF	TGCGCCAGCAGCCAAGAGGGGGGTGGGAGCAATCAGCCCCAGCATTTT
15	TRBV4-3	NA	TRBJ2-7	TRBD1	CASSQAGTGLREQYF	TGCGCCAGCAGCCAAGCCGGGACAGGGTTGAGGGAGCAGTACTTC
18	TRBV9	once	TRBJ2-3	TRBD2	CASSVAPTSGTATDTQYF	TGTGCCAGCAGCGTAGCCCCCACGAGCGGGACTGCAACAGATACGCAGTATTTT
14	TRBV7-2	once	TRBJ2-5	NA	CASSLASGQETQYF	TGTGCCAGCAGCTTAGCTAGCGGCCAAGAGACCCAGTACTTC
12	TRBV10-2	NA	TRBJ1-1	NA	CASSRGDTEAFF	TGCGCCAGCAGTCGGGGGGACACTGAAGCTTTCTTT
15	TRBV7-3	NA	TRBJ2-1	TRBD1	CASSSGTGIYNEQFF	TGTGCCAGCAGCTCCGGGACAGGAATCTACAATGAGCAGTTCTTC
17	TRBV28	NA	TRBJ2-3	NA	CASSFLPGREQADTQYF	TGTGCCAGCAGTTTCCTCCCCGGCCGGGAGCAGGCAGATACGCAGTATTTT
14	TRBV18	once	TRBJ1-1	NA	CASSPVQGQTEAFF	TGTGCCAGCTCACCAGTCCAGGGCCAAACTGAAGCTTTCTTT
13	TRBV2	few	TRBJ2-7	TRBD2	CASSAGGAYEQYF	TGTGCCAGCAGTGCGGGGGGGGCCTACGAGCAGTACTTC
14	TRBV24-1	NA	TRBJ2-1	NA	CATSEGGAYNEQFF	TGTGCCACCAGTGAAGGAGGAGCTTACAATGAGCAGTTCTTC
15	TRBV6-2/TRBV6-3	few	TRBJ2-1	NA	CASSYTAGHYNEQFF	TGTGCCAGCAGTTACACAGCGGGCCACTACAATGAGCAGTTCTTC
16	TRBV5-1	NA	TRBJ2-3	TRBD2	CASTSLMAGGVDTQYF	TGCGCCAGCACCTCCCTGATGGCGGGAGGGGTAGATACGCAGTATTTT
15	TRBV4-1	NA	TRBJ1-1	NA	CASSQDERGYTEAFF	TGCGCCAGCAGCCAAGACGAAAGGGGATACACTGAAGCTTTCTTT